The clone carrying this TCR beta chain has only one observation. The data were taken from a study of blood T cell repertoires in COVID-19. Study information: Both acute and convalescent COVID-19 samples were obtained from the United States, Italy and Spain. From T cells, B-cell-depleted T cells, or PBMCs came the material, which was cDNA or gDNA.

The repertoire was sequenced with immunoSEQ multiplex PCR; TCRdb's copy has only in-frame clones and lacks some. The sample lists about 62,000 clones; approximately 80% were seen once. The sequence derives from a man between 60 and 70 years old with acute or convalescent COVID-19. The specimen was peripheral blood.

CDR3 DNA: TGTGCCAGCAGCCTGTGGAGGGACGAGCAGTACTTC. Amino acid sequence: CASSLWRDEQYF. The gene calls are TRBV28 and TRBJ2-7; maybe TRBD2 (6 bases). Looked up from germline, CDR1 is MDHEN and CDR2 is SYDVKM. The CDR3 contains 12 residues. V was cut by 6 bases and J by 5 bases, with 11 bases left in between.